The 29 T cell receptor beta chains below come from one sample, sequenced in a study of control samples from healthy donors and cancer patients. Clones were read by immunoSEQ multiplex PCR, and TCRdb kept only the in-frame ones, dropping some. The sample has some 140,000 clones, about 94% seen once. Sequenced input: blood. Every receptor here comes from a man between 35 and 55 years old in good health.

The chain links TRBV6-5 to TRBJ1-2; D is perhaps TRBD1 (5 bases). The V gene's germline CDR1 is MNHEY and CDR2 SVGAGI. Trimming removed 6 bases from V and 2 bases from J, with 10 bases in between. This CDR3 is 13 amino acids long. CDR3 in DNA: TGTGCCAGCAGACCGGACATAAACTATGGCTACACCTTC. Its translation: CASRPDINYGYTF.

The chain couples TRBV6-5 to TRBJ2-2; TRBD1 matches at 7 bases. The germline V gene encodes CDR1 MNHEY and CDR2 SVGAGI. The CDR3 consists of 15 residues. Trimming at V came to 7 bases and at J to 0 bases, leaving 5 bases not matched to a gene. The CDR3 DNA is TGTGCCAGCAAACAGGGACAGACGAACACCGGGGAGCTGTTTTTT. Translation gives CASKQGQTNTGELFF.

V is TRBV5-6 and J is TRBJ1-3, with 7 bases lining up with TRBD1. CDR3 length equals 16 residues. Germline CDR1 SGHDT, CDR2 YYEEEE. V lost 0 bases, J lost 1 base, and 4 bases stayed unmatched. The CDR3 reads CASSLAPTGSGNTIYF. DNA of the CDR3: TGTGCCAGCAGCTTGGCCCCGACAGGGTCTGGAAACACCATATATTTT.

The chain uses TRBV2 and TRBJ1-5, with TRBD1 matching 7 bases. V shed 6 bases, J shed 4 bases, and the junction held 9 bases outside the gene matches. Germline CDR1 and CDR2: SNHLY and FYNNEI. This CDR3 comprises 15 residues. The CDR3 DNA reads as TGTGCCAGCAGCCCCGGACAGGCCCTTAATCAGCCCCAGCATTTT. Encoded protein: CASSPGQALNQPQHF.

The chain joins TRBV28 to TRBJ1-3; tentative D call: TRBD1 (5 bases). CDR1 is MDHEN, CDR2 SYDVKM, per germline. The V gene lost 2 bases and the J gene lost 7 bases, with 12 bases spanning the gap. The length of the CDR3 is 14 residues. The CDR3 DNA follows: TGTGCCAGCAGTTTACCGGGACTCGGGAACACCATATATTTT. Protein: CASSLPGLGNTIYF.

CDR3 sequence: CASSLELVGNQPQHF. The CDR3 nucleotides read TGTGCCAGCAGTTTAGAATTGGTAGGCAATCAGCCCCAGCATTTT. The chain has TRBV28 and TRBJ1-5; D unclear. CDR3 length equals 15 residues. Between the trimmed V and J ends, which lost 2 bases and 2 bases, there was a span of 10 bases. Germline assignment: CDR1 MDHEN and CDR2 SYDVKM.

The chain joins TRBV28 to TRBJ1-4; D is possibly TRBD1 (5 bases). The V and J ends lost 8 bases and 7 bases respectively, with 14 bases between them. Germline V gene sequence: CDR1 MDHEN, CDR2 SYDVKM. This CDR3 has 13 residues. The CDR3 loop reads CASGADYLEKLFF. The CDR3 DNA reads TGTGCCAGCGGGGCGGATTACCTTGAAAAACTGTTTTTT.

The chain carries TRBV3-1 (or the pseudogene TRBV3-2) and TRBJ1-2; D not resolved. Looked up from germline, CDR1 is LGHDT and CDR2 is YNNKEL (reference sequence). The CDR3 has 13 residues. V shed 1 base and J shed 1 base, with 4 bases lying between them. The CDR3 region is CASSQGSNYGYTF. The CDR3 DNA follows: TGTGCCAGCAGCCAAGGCAGTAACTATGGCTACACCTTC.

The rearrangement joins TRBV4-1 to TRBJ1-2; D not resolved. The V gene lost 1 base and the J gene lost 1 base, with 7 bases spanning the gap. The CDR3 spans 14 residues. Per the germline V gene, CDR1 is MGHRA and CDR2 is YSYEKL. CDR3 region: CASSQVTGNYGYTF. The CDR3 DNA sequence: TGCGCCAGCAGCCAAGTAACGGGTAACTATGGCTACACCTTC.

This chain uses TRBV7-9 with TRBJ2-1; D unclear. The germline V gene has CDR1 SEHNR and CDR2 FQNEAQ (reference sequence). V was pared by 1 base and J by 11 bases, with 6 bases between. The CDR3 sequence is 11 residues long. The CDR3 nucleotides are TGTGCCAGCAGCTTAGGCAGGAAGCAGTTCTTC. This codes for CASSLGRKQFF.

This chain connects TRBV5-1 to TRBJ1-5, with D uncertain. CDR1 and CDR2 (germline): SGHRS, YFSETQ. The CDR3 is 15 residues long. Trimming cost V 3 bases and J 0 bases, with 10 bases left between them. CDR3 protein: CASSSSPNSNQPQHF. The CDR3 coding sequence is TGCGCCAGCAGCTCCTCCCCCAATAGCAATCAGCCCCAGCATTTT.

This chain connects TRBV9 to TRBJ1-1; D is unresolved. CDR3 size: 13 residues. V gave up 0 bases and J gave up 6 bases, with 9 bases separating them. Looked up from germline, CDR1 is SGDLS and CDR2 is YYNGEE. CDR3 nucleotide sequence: TGTGCCAGCAGCGTAGTAATGCAATCTGAAGCTTTCTTT. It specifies CASSVVMQSEAFF. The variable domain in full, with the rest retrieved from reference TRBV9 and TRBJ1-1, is DSGVTQTPKHLITATGQRVTLRCSPRSGDLSVYWYQQSLDQGLQFLIQYYNGEERAKGNILERFSAQQFPDLHSELNLSSLELGDSALYFCASSVVMQSEAFFGQGTRLTVV.

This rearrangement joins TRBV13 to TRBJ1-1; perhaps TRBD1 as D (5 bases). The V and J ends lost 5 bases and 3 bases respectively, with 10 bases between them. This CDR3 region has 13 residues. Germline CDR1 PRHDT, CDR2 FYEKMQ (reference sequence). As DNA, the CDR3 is TGTGCCAGCAGCATACGGGGGGACACTGAAGCTTTCTTT. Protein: CASSIRGDTEAFF.

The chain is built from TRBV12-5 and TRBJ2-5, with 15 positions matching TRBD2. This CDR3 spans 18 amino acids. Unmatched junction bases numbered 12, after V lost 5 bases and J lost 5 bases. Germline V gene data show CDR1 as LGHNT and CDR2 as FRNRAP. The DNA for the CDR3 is TGTGCTAGTGGTATCCAAAGGACTAGCGGGGGGGCTAGGGAGACCCAGTACTTC. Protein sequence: CASGIQRTSGGARETQYF.

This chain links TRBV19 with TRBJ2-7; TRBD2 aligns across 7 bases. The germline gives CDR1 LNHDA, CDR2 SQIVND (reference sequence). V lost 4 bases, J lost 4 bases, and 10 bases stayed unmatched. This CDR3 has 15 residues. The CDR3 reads CASSSAAGPVYEQYF. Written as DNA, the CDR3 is TGTGCCAGTAGTAGCGCAGCGGGGCCAGTATACGAGCAGTACTTC.

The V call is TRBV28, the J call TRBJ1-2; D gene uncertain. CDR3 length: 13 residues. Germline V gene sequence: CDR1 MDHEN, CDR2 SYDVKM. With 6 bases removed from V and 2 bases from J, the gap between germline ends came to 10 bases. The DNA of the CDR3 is TGTGCCAGCAGATCGGGTGTCAACTATGGCTACACCTTC. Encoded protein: CASRSGVNYGYTF.

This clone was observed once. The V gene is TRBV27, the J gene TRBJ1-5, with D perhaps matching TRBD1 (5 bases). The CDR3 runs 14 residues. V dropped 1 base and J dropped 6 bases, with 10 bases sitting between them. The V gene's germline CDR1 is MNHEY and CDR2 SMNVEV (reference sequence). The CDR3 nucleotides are TGTGCCAGCAGTTTATTGGGGGAGGGTCAGCCCCAGCATTTT. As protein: CASSLLGEGQPQHF.

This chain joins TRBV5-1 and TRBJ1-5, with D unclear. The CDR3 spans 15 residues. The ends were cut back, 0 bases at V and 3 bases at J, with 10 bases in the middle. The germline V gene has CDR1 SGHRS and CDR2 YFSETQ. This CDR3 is CASSLADGVNQPQHF. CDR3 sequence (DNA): TGCGCCAGCAGCTTGGCCGACGGGGTCAATCAGCCCCAGCATTTT.

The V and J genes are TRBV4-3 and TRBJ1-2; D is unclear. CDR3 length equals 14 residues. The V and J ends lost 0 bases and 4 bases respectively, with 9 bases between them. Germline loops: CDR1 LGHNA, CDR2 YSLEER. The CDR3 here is CASSQDRGGYGYTF. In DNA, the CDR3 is TGCGCCAGCAGCCAAGATCGCGGTGGCTATGGCTACACCTTC.

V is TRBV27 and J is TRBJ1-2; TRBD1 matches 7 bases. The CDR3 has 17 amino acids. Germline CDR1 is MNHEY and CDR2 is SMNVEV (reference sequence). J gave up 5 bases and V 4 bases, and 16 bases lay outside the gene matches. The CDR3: CASSSGGEGLGLYGYTF. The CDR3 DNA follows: TGTGCCAGCAGTTCAGGGGGGGAGGGATTGGGATTATATGGCTACACCTTC.

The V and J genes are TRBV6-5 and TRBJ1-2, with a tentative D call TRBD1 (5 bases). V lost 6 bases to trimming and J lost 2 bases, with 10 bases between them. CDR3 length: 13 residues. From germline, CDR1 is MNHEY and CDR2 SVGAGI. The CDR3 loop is CASRRDGNYGYTF. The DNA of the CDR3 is TGTGCCAGCAGGAGGGACGGAAACTATGGCTACACCTTC.

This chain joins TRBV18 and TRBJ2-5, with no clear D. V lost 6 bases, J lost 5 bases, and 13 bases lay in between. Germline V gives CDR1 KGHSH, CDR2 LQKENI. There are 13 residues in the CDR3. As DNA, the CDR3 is TGTGCCAGCTCCCCTCGGGTGGGGGAGACCCAGTACTTC. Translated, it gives CASSPRVGETQYF.

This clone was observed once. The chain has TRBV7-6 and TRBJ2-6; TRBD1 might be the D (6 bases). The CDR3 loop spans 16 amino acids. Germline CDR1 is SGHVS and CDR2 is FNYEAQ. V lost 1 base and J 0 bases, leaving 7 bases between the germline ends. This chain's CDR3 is CASSLEGDSGANVLTF. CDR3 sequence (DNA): TGTGCCAGCAGCTTAGAGGGGGACTCTGGGGCCAACGTCCTGACTTTC. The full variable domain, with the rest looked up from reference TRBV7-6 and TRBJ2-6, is GAGVSQSPRYKVTKRGQDVALRCDPISGHVSLYWYRQALGQGPEFLTYFNYEAQQDKSGLPNDRFSAERPEGSISTLTIQRTEQRDSAMYRCASSLEGDSGANVLTFGAGSRLTVL.

DNA of the CDR3: TGTGCCAGCAGCTTAGGTGCCATAAGCAATCAGCCCCAGCATTTT. Translating it yields CASSLGAISNQPQHF. The rearrangement links TRBV7-2 to TRBJ1-5; D call uncertain. The germline V gene encodes CDR1 SGHTA and CDR2 FQGNSA. Trimming removed 1 base at V and 1 base at J, with 8 bases between. The CDR3 is made up of 15 amino acids. The full variable domain, its missing parts supplied by reference TRBV7-2 and TRBJ1-5, is GAGVSQSPSNKVTEKGKDVELRCDPISGHTALYWYRQSLGQGLEFLIYFQGNSAPDKSGLPSDRFSAERTGGSVSTLTIQRTQQEDSAVYLCASSLGAISNQPQHFGDGTRLSIL.

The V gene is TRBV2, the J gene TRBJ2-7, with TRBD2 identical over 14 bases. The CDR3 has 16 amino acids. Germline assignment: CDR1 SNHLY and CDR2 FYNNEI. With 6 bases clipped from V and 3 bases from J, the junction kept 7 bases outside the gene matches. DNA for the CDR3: TGTGCCAGCAGAGTAGGACTAGCGGGGGGACGCTACGAGCAGTACTTC. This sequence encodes CASRVGLAGGRYEQYF.

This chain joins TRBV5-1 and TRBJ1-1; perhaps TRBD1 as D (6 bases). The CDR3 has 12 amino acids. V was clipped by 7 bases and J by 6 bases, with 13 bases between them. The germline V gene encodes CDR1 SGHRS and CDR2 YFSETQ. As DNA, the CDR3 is TGCGCCAGCGGGCGGGGGCCCCCTGAAGCTTTCTTT. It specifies CASGRGPPEAFF.

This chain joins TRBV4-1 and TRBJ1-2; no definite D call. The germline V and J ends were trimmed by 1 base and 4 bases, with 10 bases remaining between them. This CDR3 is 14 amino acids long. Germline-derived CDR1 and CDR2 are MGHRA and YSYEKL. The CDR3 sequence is CASSQGGPGYGYTF. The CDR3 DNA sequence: TGCGCCAGCAGCCAAGGAGGACCCGGCTATGGCTACACCTTC.

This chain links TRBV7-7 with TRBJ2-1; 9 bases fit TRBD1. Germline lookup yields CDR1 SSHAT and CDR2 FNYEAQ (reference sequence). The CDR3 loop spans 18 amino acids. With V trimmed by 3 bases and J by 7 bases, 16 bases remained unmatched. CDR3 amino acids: CASSLGDRDSLSRNEQFF. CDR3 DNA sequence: TGTGCCAGCAGCTTGGGGGACAGGGATAGCCTTTCGCGGAATGAGCAGTTCTTC.

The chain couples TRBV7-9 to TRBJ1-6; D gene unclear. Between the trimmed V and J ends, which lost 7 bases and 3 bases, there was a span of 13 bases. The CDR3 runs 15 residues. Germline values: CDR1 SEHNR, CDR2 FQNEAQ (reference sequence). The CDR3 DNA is TGTGCCAGCACCAGGCAGGTTGTCTATAATTCACCCCTCCACTTT. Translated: CASTRQVVYNSPLHF.